This passage covers 9 T cell receptor beta chains from one sample sequenced in a study of T-cell memory formation after mild COVID-19. TCRdb redid the calling of the 5' RACE reads with MiXCR, one entry per CDR3 protein. The sample holds 360,000 or so distinct CDR3 sequences, around 30% seen once. Sequencing was carried out using PBMCs or a T cell subset sorted from them (not recorded which). Every receptor here comes from an adult woman who had mild COVID-19 (a few samples of this study predate the infection). Cell type and time point are not known.

This clonotype showed up just a few times. The V gene is TRBV20-1, the J gene TRBJ2-7; a weak D match, TRBD1 (5 bases). CDR3 length equals 14 residues. Between the trimmed V and J ends, which lost 2 bases and 2 bases, there was a span of 13 bases. The germline V gene encodes CDR1 DFQATT and CDR2 SNEGSKA (reference sequence). CDR3 residues: CSARTATGAYEQYF. CDR3 nucleotides: TGCAGTGCTAGAACCGCAACAGGAGCCTACGAGCAGTACTTC.

This chain connects TRBV4-2 to TRBJ2-1; TRBD2 might be the D (6 bases). The V gene lost 1 base and the J gene lost 6 bases, with 16 bases spanning the gap. The CDR3 consists of 16 residues. Germline V gene data show CDR1 as LGHNA and CDR2 as YNFKEQ. This chain's CDR3 is CASSQVERRDGNEQFF. The CDR3, as DNA: TGTGCCAGCAGCCAAGTGGAGCGGAGGGACGGCAATGAGCAGTTCTTC.

The V gene is TRBV11-3, the J gene TRBJ2-5; 8 nucleotides match TRBD2. This CDR3 has 13 residues. V lost 7 bases and J lost 6; bases outside the gene matches: 7. CDR1 is SGHNT, CDR2 YENEEA, per germline. CDR3 DNA sequence: TGTGCCAGCACGACGGGAGGGCAGAAGACCCAGTACTTC. Protein sequence: CASTTGGQKTQYF.

V gene TRBV7-9 combines with J gene TRBJ2-3; 11 bases fit TRBD2. CDR1 is SEHNR, CDR2 FQNEAQ, per germline (reference sequence). Trimming took 5 bases from V and 8 from J; bases not matched to a gene: 12. The CDR3 loop spans 16 amino acids. The DNA of the CDR3 is TGTGCCAGCAGCACCGACCCCGGGACTAGCGGCGGTACGCAGTATTTT. Protein: CASSTDPGTSGGTQYF.

The J gene is TRBJ2-3, the V gene TRBV4-3, with D hard to call. From germline, CDR1 is LGHNA and CDR2 YSLEER. There are 14 residues in the CDR3. V was pared by 4 bases and J by 4 bases, with 12 bases between. The CDR3 spells CASSPSNRPDTQYF. DNA for the CDR3: TGCGCCAGCAGCCCCTCTAATCGTCCAGATACGCAGTATTTT.

This clonotype appeared a few times. V is TRBV7-9 and J is TRBJ2-7; D unresolved. The CDR3 runs 16 residues. V gave up 0 bases and J gave up 3 bases, with 15 bases separating them. Germline V gene sequence: CDR1 SEHNR, CDR2 FQNEAQ (reference sequence). In nucleotides, the CDR3 is TGTGCCAGCAGCTTAGCTGCACAGCCGGCTGACTACGAGCAGTACTTC. Encoded protein: CASSLAAQPADYEQYF.

This chain connects TRBV19 to TRBJ2-7; no definite D call. CDR1 and CDR2 (germline): LNHDA, SQIVND (reference sequence). The CDR3 loop spans 17 amino acids. Trimming stripped 0 bases from V and 2 bases from J, with 17 bases between. DNA of the CDR3: TGTGCCAGTAGTATAGATGCCAGTTATGCTCCAGCCTACGAGCAGTACTTC. This gives the protein CASSIDASYAPAYEQYF.

V and J are TRBV5-1 and TRBJ1-1; D is undetermined. V was pared by 0 bases and J by 0 bases, with 6 bases between. The CDR3 totals 14 residues. The germline V gene has CDR1 SGHRS and CDR2 YFSETQ. CDR3 nucleotides: TGCGCCAGCAGCTTGGACACTATGAACACTGAAGCTTTCTTT. Its translation: CASSLDTMNTEAFF.

The chain carries TRBV5-1 and TRBJ1-2; D not resolved. CDR3 size: 14 residues. Per the germline V gene, CDR1 is SGHRS and CDR2 is YFSETQ. Trimming removed 0 bases at V and 3 bases at J, with 9 bases between. The CDR3 DNA follows: TGCGCCAGCAGCTTGGATAGGGCCCACTATGGCTACACCTTC. Residues: CASSLDRAHYGYTF.